This passage covers 18 T cell receptor beta chains from one sample sequenced in a study of T cells in Graves' hyperthyroidism and ophthalmopathy. The TCR beta CDR3 regions underwent amplification using RNA transcripts as the source. During a first-round RT-PCR of the TCR CDR3, the HTBI primer set was used. A single record per CDR3 protein comes from TCRdb applying MiXCR to the multiplex PCR reads. The table lists about 350,000 distinct CDR3 sequences, approximately 15% of them singletons, with 20% to 25% in the top ten. The sample was blood. These TCRs come from a woman aged 30 to 39 with Graves' hyperthyroidism.

This clonotype occurred a few times. J is TRBJ2-1 and V is TRBV29-1; 8 bases map to TRBD2. CDR3 length: 12 residues. The germline gives CDR1 SQVTM, CDR2 ANQGSEA. V trimming: 4 bases; J trimming: 10 bases; junction bases outside the gene matches: 6. The DNA for the CDR3 is TGCAGCGTTGGCGGGAGGTCGGGAGAGCAGTTCTTC. The encoded protein is CSVGGRSGEQFF.

The gene calls are TRBV3-1 and TRBJ1-1; TRBD1 aligns across 8 bases. This CDR3 has 14 residues. Germline V gene lookup returns CDR1 LGHDT and CDR2 YNNKEL (reference sequence). V shed 2 bases, J shed 5 bases, and the junction held 4 bases outside the gene matches. CDR3 sequence (DNA): TGTGCCAGCAGCCAACAGGGGGCGGGGACTGAAGCTTTCTTT. Translating it yields CASSQQGAGTEAFF.

Of note for this clonotype: A much larger clone is a single base away; this may be a read error. The chain couples TRBV2 to TRBJ1-5; the D gene is possibly TRBD1 (6 bases). The length of the CDR3 is 12 residues. Germline V gives CDR1 SNHLY, CDR2 FYNNEI. The CDR3 DNA reads as TGTGCCAGCCAGGGGAGCAATCAGCCCCGGCATTTT. As protein: CASQGSNQPRHF.

This clonotype appeared many times. This chain uses TRBV5-5 with TRBJ2-3, with D possibly TRBD1 on 6 matching bases. V was trimmed by 4 bases and J by 6 bases, leaving 12 bases between them. Germline lookup yields CDR1 SGHKS and CDR2 YYEKEE (reference sequence). There are 13 residues in the CDR3. This CDR3 reads CASSHGQMDTQYF. In DNA form, the CDR3 reads TGTGCCAGCAGCCATGGACAGATGGATACGCAGTATTTT.

This clonotype has only a few counts. J is TRBJ2-5 and V is TRBV18, with TRBD1 matching over 7 bases. With V trimmed by 3 bases and J by 7 bases, 8 bases remained unmatched. Looked up from germline, CDR1 is KGHSH and CDR2 is LQKENI. CDR3 length: 14 amino acids. CDR3: CASSPDREYRTQYF. As DNA, the CDR3 is TGTGCCAGCTCACCTGACAGGGAATACAGGACCCAGTACTTC.

This clonotype has more than one count but fewer than ten. This may be a read error: a much more frequent sequence differs by one nucleotide. The chain is built from TRBV29-1 and TRBJ2-3, with 7 bases fitting TRBD2. Trimming removed 6 bases from V and 1 base from J; junction bases left unmatched: 13. Germline CDR1 reads SQVTM; CDR2 reads ANQGSEA. CDR3 length: 16 residues. CDR3: CSVVLLAGVGTDTQYF. In nucleotides, the CDR3 is TGCAGCGTCGTCCTACTGGCGGGAGTCGGCACAGATACGCAGTATTTT.

V is TRBV19 and J is TRBJ1-5; D is possibly TRBD1 (6 bases). The CDR3 covers 14 residues. V was clipped by 4 bases and J by 3 bases, with 10 bases between them. The germline gives CDR1 LNHDA, CDR2 SQIVND (reference sequence). The CDR3: CASSTQGPNQPQHF. CDR3 coding DNA: TGTGCCAGTAGTACACAGGGCCCCAATCAGCCCCAGCATTTT.

The sample holds a few counts of this clonotype. The rearrangement uses TRBV20-1 and TRBJ1-6; no firm D call. The CDR3 is 14 residues long. Per germline, CDR1 DFQATT and CDR2 SNEGSKA (reference sequence). Trimming shortened V by 0 bases and J by 6 bases, and 9 bases separated the two germline ends. CDR3 amino acids: CSARDGVGNSPLHF. The CDR3, as DNA: TGCAGTGCTAGAGATGGGGTGGGTAATTCACCCCTCCACTTT.

This clonotype was recorded at least ten times. The chain carries TRBV7-2 and TRBJ2-7; D ambiguous. CDR3 length: 14 residues. CDR1 and CDR2 (germline): SGHTA, FQGNSA. V was cut by 2 bases and J by 4 bases, with 12 bases left in between. CDR3 in amino acids: CASSLNPGLYEQYF. CDR3 in DNA: TGTGCCAGCAGCTTAAATCCGGGCCTGTACGAGCAGTACTTC.

This clonotype was seen at least ten times. Here the CDR3 DNA reads TGTGCCAGCAGCTACACCACTGGGGCCAACGTCCTGACTTTC. Translated: CASSYTTGANVLTF. The chain joins TRBV11-1 to TRBJ2-6, with D unresolved. The CDR3 is 14 amino acids. V lost 4 bases, J lost 2 bases, and 6 bases lay in between. From germline, CDR1 is SGHAT and CDR2 FQDESV (reference sequence).

This clonotype was seen only a few times. V is TRBV19 and J is TRBJ1-1; TRBD1 matches 7 bases. The length of the CDR3 is 13 residues. Germline V gives CDR1 LNHDA, CDR2 SQIVND (reference sequence). The CDR3 DNA reads TGTGCTACGCGAGGGGGCGGGGTAACTGAAGCTTTCTTT. It specifies CATRGGGVTEAFF.

This clonotype was observed a handful of times. This chain links TRBV6-1 with TRBJ2-2; tentatively, D is TRBD1 (7 bases). The germline gives CDR1 MNHNS, CDR2 SASEGT. The CDR3 runs 15 residues. The V end was cut by 5 bases, the J end by 4 bases, with 14 bases between. The CDR3 coding sequence is TGTGCCAGCAGTCGAAGACAGGGAGGCACCGGGGAGCTGTTTTTT. This encodes CASSRRQGGTGELFF.

This chain uses TRBV20-1 with TRBJ2-7, with TRBD1 matching over 9 bases. From germline, CDR1 is DFQATT and CDR2 SNEGSKA (reference sequence). With 0 bases clipped from V and 4 bases from J, the junction kept 7 bases outside the gene matches. This CDR3 is built from 15 residues. The CDR3 DNA sequence: TGCAGTGCTAGAGAAGCCGGGACAGGGACATACGAGCAGTACTTC. As protein: CSAREAGTGTYEQYF.

The genes are TRBV6-5 and TRBJ1-5; D might be TRBD1 (5 bases). CDR3 size: 13 residues. Germline CDR1 is MNHEY and CDR2 is SVGAGI. V shed 0 bases and J shed 7 bases, with 7 bases lying between them. CDR3 loop: CASSYSTEQPQHF. In DNA, the CDR3 is TGTGCCAGCAGTTACTCGACAGAGCAGCCCCAGCATTTT.

This clonotype has at least ten counts. This sequence joins TRBV11-2 and TRBJ2-5; maybe TRBD2 (6 bases). This CDR3 spans 15 amino acids. Germline V CDR1 and CDR2: SGHAT, FQNNGV. V was cut by 5 bases and J by 1 base, with 14 bases left in between. In nucleotides, the CDR3 is TGTGCCAGCAGCCCTCTGCGGGGCGTCCAAGAGACCCAGTACTTC. Amino acid sequence: CASSPLRGVQETQYF.

This clonotype was detected ten times or more. The chain carries TRBV12-3 or TRBV12-4 and TRBJ1-5; D perhaps matches TRBD1 (5 bases). Trimming stripped 7 bases from V and 4 bases from J, with 11 bases between. The CDR3 has 13 amino acids. The CDR3 bases are TGTGCCAGCACTCGACAGAATAATCAGCCCCAGCATTTT. Encoded protein: CASTRQNNQPQHF.

V is TRBV6-1 and J is TRBJ2-6; TRBD1 might be the D (5 bases). The CDR3 length is 16 residues. Per the germline V gene, CDR1 is MNHNS and CDR2 is SASEGT. Trimming pared 5 bases from V and 4 bases from J, leaving 15 bases between. The CDR3 region has the DNA TGTGCCAGCAGTCCGGGCAGGGCGAAAGGGGCCAACGTCCTGACTTTC. This codes for CASSPGRAKGANVLTF.

This clonotype was seen ten or more times. This sequence joins TRBV12-3 or TRBV12-4 and TRBJ2-2; 7 nucleotides agree with TRBD1. CDR3 length: 14 residues. Unmatched junction bases numbered 6, after V lost 6 bases and J lost 5 bases. The CDR3 sequence: CASSPTGATGELFF. DNA for the CDR3: TGTGCCAGCAGCCCAACAGGGGCAACCGGGGAGCTGTTTTTT.